This TCR beta chain was captured by sequencing in a study of regulatory T cells in long-lasting Graves disease. Relying on iRepertoire HTBI primers and Arm-PCR of CDR3 regions, the team built TCR beta libraries. From the multiplex PCR reads, TCRdb called clonotypes with MiXCR, one entry per CDR3 protein. Of around 450,000 distinct CDR3 sequences in the sample, roughly a fifth were seen once. The J segment lost 0 bases and the V segment lost 5 bases, leaving 8 bases of the junction unmatched. Germline V gene sequence: CDR1 SGHAT, CDR2 FQNNGV. The CDR3 length is 18 residues. As for time point: persistent/refractory GD, antithyroid drugs over 5 years with positive TRAb. With RNA extracted from PBMCs as input, the TCR library was made.

The sample in question was peripheral blood mononuclear cells (PBMCs), obtained when the disease was refractory, from a patient treated with antithyroid drugs. The receptor comes from a female donor with Graves disease. The chain joins TRBV11-2 to TRBJ2-2; TRBD1 agrees at 11 bases. CDR3 region: CASSQPGQGASNTGELFF. CDR3 DNA sequence: TGTGCCAGCAGCCAACCAGGACAGGGGGCGTCGAACACCGGGGAGCTGTTTTTT.